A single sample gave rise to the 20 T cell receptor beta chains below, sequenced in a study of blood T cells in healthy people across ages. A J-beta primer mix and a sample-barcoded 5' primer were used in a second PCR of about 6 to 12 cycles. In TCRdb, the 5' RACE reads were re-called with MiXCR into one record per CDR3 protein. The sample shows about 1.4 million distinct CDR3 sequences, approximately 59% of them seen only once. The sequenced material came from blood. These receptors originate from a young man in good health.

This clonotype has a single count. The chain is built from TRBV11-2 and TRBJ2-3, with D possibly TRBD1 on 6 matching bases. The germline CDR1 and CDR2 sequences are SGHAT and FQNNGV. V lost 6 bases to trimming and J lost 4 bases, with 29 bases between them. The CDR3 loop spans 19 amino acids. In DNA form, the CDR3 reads TGTGCCAGCAGATCTCCGGGACGGACTTACTCAGCAGGGGCAGATACGCAGTATTTT. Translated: CASRSPGRTYSAGADTQYF.

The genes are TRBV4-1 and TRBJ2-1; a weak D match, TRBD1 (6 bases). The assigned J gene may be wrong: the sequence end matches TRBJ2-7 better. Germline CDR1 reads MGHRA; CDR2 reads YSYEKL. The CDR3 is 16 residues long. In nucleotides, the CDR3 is TGCGCCAGCAGCCAAGCAGGCAGGGGCTCCTACAATGAGCAGTACTTC. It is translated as CASSQAGRGSYNEQYF.

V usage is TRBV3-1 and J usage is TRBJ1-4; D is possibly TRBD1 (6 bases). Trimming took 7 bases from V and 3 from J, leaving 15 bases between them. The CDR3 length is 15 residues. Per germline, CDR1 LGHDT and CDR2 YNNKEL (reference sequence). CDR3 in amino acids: CASNRPGQSNEKLFF. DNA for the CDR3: TGTGCCAGCAACCGCCCGGGACAATCTAATGAAAAACTGTTTTTT.

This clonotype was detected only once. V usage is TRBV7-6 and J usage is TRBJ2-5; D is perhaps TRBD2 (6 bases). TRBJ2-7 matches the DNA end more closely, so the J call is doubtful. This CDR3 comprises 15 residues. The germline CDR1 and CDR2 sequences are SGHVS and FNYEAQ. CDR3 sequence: CASSLSGGVSGEQYF. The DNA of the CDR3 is TGTGCCAGCAGCTTATCAGGAGGGGTTTCGGGCGAGCAGTACTTC.

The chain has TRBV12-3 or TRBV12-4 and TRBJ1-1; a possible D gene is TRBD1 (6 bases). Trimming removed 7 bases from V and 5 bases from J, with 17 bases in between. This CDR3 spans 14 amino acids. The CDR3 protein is CASTFLQGQTEAFF. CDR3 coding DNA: TGTGCCAGCACTTTTCTCCAGGGGCAAACTGAAGCTTTCTTT.

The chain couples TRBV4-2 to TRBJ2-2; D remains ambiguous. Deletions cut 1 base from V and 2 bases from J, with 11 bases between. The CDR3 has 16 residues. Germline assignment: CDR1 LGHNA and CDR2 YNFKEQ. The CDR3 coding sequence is TGTGCCAGCAGCCAAGTAGCTCAGACAAACACCGGGGAGCTGTTTTTT. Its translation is CASSQVAQTNTGELFF.

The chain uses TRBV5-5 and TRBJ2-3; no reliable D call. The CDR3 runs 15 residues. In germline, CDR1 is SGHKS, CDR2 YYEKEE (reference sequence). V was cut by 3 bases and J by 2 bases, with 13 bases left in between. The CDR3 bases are TGTGCCAGCAGCTCATACGACCTCGCCACAGATACGCAGTATTTT. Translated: CASSSYDLATDTQYF.

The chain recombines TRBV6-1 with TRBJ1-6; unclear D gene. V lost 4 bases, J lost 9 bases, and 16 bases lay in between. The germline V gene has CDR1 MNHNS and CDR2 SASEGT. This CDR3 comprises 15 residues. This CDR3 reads CASSVMTKGSSPLHF. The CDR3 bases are TGTGCCAGCAGTGTGATGACAAAGGGTAGTTCACCCCTCCACTTT.

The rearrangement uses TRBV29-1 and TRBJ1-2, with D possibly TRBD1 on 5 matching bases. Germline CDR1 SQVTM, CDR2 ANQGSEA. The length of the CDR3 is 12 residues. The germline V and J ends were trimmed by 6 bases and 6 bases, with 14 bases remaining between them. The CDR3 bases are TGCAGCGTCAGACTCGGGGCAGATGGCTACACCTTC. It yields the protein CSVRLGADGYTF.

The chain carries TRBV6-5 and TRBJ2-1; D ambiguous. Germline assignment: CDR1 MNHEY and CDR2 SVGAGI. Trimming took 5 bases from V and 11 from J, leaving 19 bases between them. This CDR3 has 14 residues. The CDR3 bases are TGTGCCAGCAGTGAAGGAGTTGTCCCAGAAAAGCAGTTCTTC. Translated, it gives CASSEGVVPEKQFF.

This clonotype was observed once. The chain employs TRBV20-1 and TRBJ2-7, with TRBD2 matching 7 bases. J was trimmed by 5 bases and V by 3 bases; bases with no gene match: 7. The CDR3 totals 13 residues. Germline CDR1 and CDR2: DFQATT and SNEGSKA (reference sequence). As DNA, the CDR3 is TGCAGTGCTAGTGACGGGGGGTACAACGAGCAGTACTTC. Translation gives CSASDGGYNEQYF.

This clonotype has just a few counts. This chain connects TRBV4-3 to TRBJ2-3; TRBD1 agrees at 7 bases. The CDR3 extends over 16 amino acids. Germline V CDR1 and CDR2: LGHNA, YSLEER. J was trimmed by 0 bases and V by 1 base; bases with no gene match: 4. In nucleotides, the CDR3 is TGCGCCAGCAGCCAAGGTGGGACAGCGAGCACAGATACGCAGTATTTT. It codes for CASSQGGTASTDTQYF.

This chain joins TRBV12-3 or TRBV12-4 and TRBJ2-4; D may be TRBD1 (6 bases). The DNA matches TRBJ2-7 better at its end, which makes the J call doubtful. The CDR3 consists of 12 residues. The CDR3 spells CASRTNRVEQYF. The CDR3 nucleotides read TGTGCCAGCAGGACGAACAGGGTCGAGCAGTACTTC.

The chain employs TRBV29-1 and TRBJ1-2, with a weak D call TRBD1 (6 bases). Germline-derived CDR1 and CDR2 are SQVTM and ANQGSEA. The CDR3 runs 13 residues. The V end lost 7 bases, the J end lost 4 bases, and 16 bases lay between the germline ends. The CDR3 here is CSAWNGGRYGYTF. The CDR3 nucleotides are TGCAGCGCCTGGAATGGGGGGCGCTATGGCTACACCTTC.

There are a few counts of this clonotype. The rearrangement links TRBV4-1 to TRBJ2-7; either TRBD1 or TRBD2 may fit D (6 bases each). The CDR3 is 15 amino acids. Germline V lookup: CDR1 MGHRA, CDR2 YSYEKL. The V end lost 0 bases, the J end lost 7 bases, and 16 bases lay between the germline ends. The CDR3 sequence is CASSQDRRGTGEQYF. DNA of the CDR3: TGCGCCAGCAGCCAAGATCGGAGGGGGACGGGAGAGCAGTACTTC.

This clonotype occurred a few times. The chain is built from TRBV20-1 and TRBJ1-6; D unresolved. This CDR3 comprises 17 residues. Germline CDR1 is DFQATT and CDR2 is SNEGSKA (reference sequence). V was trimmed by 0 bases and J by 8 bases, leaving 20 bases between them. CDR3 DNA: TGCAGTGCTAGAGATCCAGTGTCCGGGAGTCGGGATTCACCCCTCCACTTT. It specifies CSARDPVSGSRDSPLHF.

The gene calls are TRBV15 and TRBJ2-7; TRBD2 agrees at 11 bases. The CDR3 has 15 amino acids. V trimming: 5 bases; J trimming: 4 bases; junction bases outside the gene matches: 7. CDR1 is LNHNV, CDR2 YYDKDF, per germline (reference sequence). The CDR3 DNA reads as TGTGCCACCAGCTGGAAGACTAGCGGGATATACGAGCAGTACTTC. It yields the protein CATSWKTSGIYEQYF.

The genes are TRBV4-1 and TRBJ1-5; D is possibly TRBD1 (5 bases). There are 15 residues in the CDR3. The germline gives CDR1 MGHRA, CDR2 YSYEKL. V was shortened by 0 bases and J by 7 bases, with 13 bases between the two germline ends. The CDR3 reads CASSQDSPWGQPQHF. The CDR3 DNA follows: TGCGCCAGCAGCCAAGATTCGCCCTGGGGCCAGCCCCAGCATTTT.

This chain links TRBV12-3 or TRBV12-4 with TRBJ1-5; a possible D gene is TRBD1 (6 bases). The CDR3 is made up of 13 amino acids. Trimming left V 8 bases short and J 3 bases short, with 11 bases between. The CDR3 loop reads CASCRTVNQPQHF. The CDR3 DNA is TGTGCCAGCTGTCGGACAGTCAATCAGCCCCAGCATTTT.

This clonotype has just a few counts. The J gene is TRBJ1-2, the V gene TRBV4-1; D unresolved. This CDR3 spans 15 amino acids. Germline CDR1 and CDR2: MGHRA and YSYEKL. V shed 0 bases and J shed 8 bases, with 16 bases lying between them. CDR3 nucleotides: TGCGCCAGCAGCCAAGATTCGGTAGAGGGTCGAGGCTACACCTTC. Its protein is CASSQDSVEGRGYTF.